This T cell receptor beta chain was documented in a study of beta chain features in type 1 diabetes. This clone has a handful of counts. What it recognizes is unknown. The whole isolated RNA underwent reverse transcription, so sequencing captured expressed TCRB transcripts. Libraries were prepared by immunoSEQ multiplex PCR; TCRdb keeps only in-frame clonotypes and omits some of them. The sample carries about 470,000 clones, over 25% recorded once. Per donor, one heparinised blood draw averaged around 120 mL. V lost 4 bases and J lost 0, with 10 bases in between. CDR3 length: 13 residues. The V gene's germline CDR1 is SQVTM and CDR2 ANQGSEA. Study outcomes and limitations: A cDNA-based sequencing approach could over-represent cells with high TCR expression. Type 1 diabetes patients had fewer VDJ junction insertions and more deletions.

This chain connects TRBV29-1 to TRBJ2-7; D perhaps matches TRBD1 (6 bases). The sequence was collected from a man aged 18 to 35 in good health. The sample was naive CD4+ T cells from blood. The CDR3 DNA is TGCAGCGTTGGGGACACTACCTCCTACGAGCAGTACTTC. Its protein product is CSVGDTTSYEQYF.